This entry lists 4 T cell receptor beta chains sequenced from one sample in a study of regulatory T cells in long-lasting Graves disease. Documented time point: newly diagnosed GD, antithyroid drugs for less than 3 months. The TCR library was prepared using RNA isolated from PBMCs. Arm-PCR of CDR3 regions with iRepertoire HTBI primers generated TCR beta libraries. MiXCR, run by TCRdb on the multiplex PCR reads, gives a single entry per CDR3 protein. Of about 200,000 distinct CDR3 sequences detected, 15% to 20% appear once; the ten largest clones hold 12%. These records were also assigned to another study, of T cells in Graves' hyperthyroidism and ophthalmopathy.

Here the sequenced sample was peripheral blood mononuclear cells (PBMCs), taken at new diagnosis, from a patient treated with antithyroid drugs. These receptors were obtained from a woman aged 25 to 45 with Graves disease.

This clonotype was counted ten times or more. The chain uses TRBV20-1 and TRBJ2-1; D is undetermined. V was pared by 3 bases and J by 6 bases, with 9 bases between. The CDR3 is 12 amino acids. Germline lookup yields CDR1 DFQATT and CDR2 SNEGSKA (reference sequence). The CDR3 DNA is TGCAGTGCTAGGGAATTATTCAATGAGCAGTTCTTC. It codes for CSARELFNEQFF.

This clonotype was seen repeatedly, ten times or more. The chain is built from TRBV7-2 and TRBJ2-7, with D unclear. CDR1 is SGHTA and CDR2 is FQGNSA in the germline V gene. Trimming took off 5 bases at V and 9 bases at J, with 17 bases between the two ends. The CDR3 is made up of 13 amino acids. CDR3 coding DNA: TGTGCCAGCAGCCCCCTGGGGTCTACGAGGCAGTACTTC. Translating it yields CASSPLGSTRQYF. Full variable domain (outside the CDR3, taken from reference TRBV7-2 and TRBJ2-7): GAGVSQSPSNKVTEKGKDVELRCDPISGHTALYWYRQSLGQGLEFLIYFQGNSAPDKSGLPSDRFSAERTGGSVSTLTIQRTQQEDSAVYLCASSPLGSTRQYFGPGTRLTVT.

In its sample, this clonotype was seen many times. A read error may produce the germline difference seen at one junction end. V and J are TRBV5-1 and TRBJ2-3; the match to TRBD1 covers 7 bases. The CDR3 has 16 amino acids. The germline V gene encodes CDR1 SGHRS and CDR2 YFSETQ. The CDR3 sequence: CASSLDPGTATDTQYF. CDR3 in DNA: TGTGCCAGCAGCTTAGACCCCGGGACAGCTACAGATACGCAGTATTTT. Complete variable domain (other parts from reference TRBV5-1 and TRBJ2-3): KAGVTQTPRYLIKTRGQQVTLSCSPISGHRSVSWYQQTPGQGLQFLFEYFSETQRNKGNFPGRFSGRQFSNSRSEMNVSTLELGDSALYLCASSLDPGTATDTQYFGPGTRLTVL.

The table lists this clonotype with many counts. The CDR3 here is CASGRTGTSGGAQNTGELFF. The CDR3 DNA sequence: TGTGCTAGTGGTAGAACCGGGACTAGCGGGGGGGCGCAGAACACCGGGGAGCTGTTTTTT. The chain carries TRBV12-5 and TRBJ2-2; TRBD2 agrees at 16 bases. CDR3 length: 20 amino acids. The germline V gene encodes CDR1 LGHNT and CDR2 FRNRAP. The trim removed 5 bases at V and 1 base at J, leaving 10 bases unmatched.